The T cell receptor (beta chain) under discussion was sequenced for a study of patients and donors after allogeneic stem cell transplantation. There are many counts of this clonotype. TCRdb analysed the RT-PCR reads with MiXCR anew, one entry per CDR3 protein. The table records fewer than 500,000 distinct CDR3 sequences, roughly 17% of them present only once. CDR3 length equals 13 residues. V shed 4 bases and J shed 8 bases, with 14 bases lying between them. CDR1 SQVTM and CDR2 ANQGSEA come from the germline V gene. The rearrangement links TRBV29-1 to TRBJ1-4; D not resolved. The sample comprised blood, either unsorted or a sorted T cell fraction (not recorded which). This clonotype originated in a human donor who was either an allogeneic HSCT recipient or a stem cell or donor lymphocyte infusion donor (not recorded which). It is not recorded whose cells these are; they may come from a transplant donor. The DNA of the CDR3 is TGCAGCGTTGGAAGTGAACGCGGCGAAAAACTGTTTTTT. Translating gives CSVGSERGEKLFF.